This is a list of T cell receptor beta chains from one sample in a study of T cell repertoires in cytomegalovirus infection. TCRdb ran MiXCR on the reads and lists one entry per CDR3 protein. The data show 85,000 to 130,000 distinct CDR3 sequences, more than 20% seen once. Sequencing input: CD8+ T cells from PBMCs. These receptor sequences come from a human donor in good health (CMV status not recorded). Some clones in this sample may be carry-over from other donors' samples. Both conserved end residues are part of each CDR3. D genes are given only for firm matches. Part of the rows lack a size; the others show once, few, many or a class for expanded clones.

TRBV7-3	many	13	TRBJ1-1	-	TGTGCCAGCAGTTCGGTTGTGAACACTGAAGCTTTCTTT	CASSSVVNTEAFF
TRBV7-9	-	15	TRBJ2-7	-	TGTGCCAGCAGCTTAGCAGGGGCGCCCGAATACGAGCAGTACTTC	CASSLAGAPEYEQYF
TRBV13	few	14	TRBJ1-1	TRBD1	TGTGCCAGCAGCTTAGGCCGACAGGGCGGTTTGACTTTCTTT	CASSLGRQGGLTFF
TRBV11-3	-	15	TRBJ2-7	-	TGTGCCAGCAGCCCAACCTGGGGGCCCTCCTATGAGCAGTACTTC	CASSPTWGPSYEQYF
TRBV28	few	14	TRBJ2-1	TRBD2	TGTGCCTCCCAGAGGACTAGCACAGGCAATGAGCAGTTCTTC	CASQRTSTGNEQFF
TRBV7-2	many	15	TRBJ1-5	TRBD1	TGTGCCAGCAGCTTAGGACCCCAGGGGGCCCAGCCCCAGCATTTT	CASSLGPQGAQPQHF
TRBV6-1	few	15	TRBJ2-2	TRBD2	TGTGCCAGCACCCCCATAGCGGGGAGCACCGGGGAGCTGTTTTTT	CASTPIAGSTGELFF
TRBV15	few	15	TRBJ1-5	-	TGTGCCACCAGCAGAGGATCCAGGGGCAATCAGCCCCAGCATTTT	CATSRGSRGNQPQHF
TRBV28	few	15	TRBJ2-5	TRBD2	TGTGCCAGCAGTTTGGGTGCGGGAGCTGTGGAGACCCAGTACTTC	CASSLGAGAVETQYF
TRBV7-9	-	14	TRBJ2-7	TRBD1	TGTGCCAGCAGCTTCGGACAGGTTCCCTACGAGCAGTACTTC	CASSFGQVPYEQYF
TRBV19	once	14	TRBJ2-7	TRBD1	TGTGCCAGTAGTGCGGGACAGGGGGGTTACGAGCAGTACTTC	CASSAGQGGYEQYF
TRBV29-1	-	13	TRBJ1-4	-	TGCAGCGTTCCCGGACAGTTTGAAGAAAAACTGTTTTTT	CSVPGQFEEKLFF
TRBV7-2	few	15	TRBJ2-1	TRBD2	TGTGCCAGCAGCCTACTAGCGGGAGGGGTCAATGAGCAGTTCTTC	CASSLLAGGVNEQFF
TRBV7-6	-	14	TRBJ1-2	-	TGTGCCAGCAGCATGGACGGGACATCCAGTGGCTACACCTTC	CASSMDGTSSGYTF
TRBV12-5	many	13	TRBJ2-7	-	TGTGCTAGTGGTGTTTCGGGGGGCTCCGAGCAGTACTTC	CASGVSGGSEQYF
TRBV28	once	15	TRBJ2-1	TRBD1	TGTGCCAGCAGTCAAACAGGGGGCGCCTACAATGAGCAGTTCTTC	CASSQTGGAYNEQFF
TRBV28	many	14	TRBJ2-7	TRBD2	TGTGCCAGCAGTTTTACGGGAGGGCCCCTCGAGCAGTACTTC	CASSFTGGPLEQYF
TRBV10-2	-	14	TRBJ2-1	-	TGCGCCACCCGGTTGGGGGGGGGCCCCAATGAGCAGTTCTTC	CATRLGGGPNEQFF
TRBV12-3/TRBV12-4	medium-sized	13	TRBJ1-1	-	TGTGCCAGCAGTAAGCAGGGAGCCACTGAAGCTTTCTTT	CASSKQGATEAFF
TRBV12-5	-	14	TRBJ2-7	TRBD2	TGTGCTAGTGGTCCAGGGACTAGTTCCTCCGAGCAGTACTTC	CASGPGTSSSEQYF
TRBV7-9	few	14	TRBJ2-7	TRBD1	TGTGCCAGCAGCGTACCGGGACAGGGAAACGAGCAGTACTTC	CASSVPGQGNEQYF
TRBV29-1	many	13	TRBJ2-5	-	TGCAGCGCCCGGGACGGCCCCATTGAGACCCATTACTTC	CSARDGPIETHYF
TRBV14	many	16	TRBJ2-3	TRBD2	TGTGCCAGCAGCCTCGGGACTAGCGGGGGCCCAGATACGCAGTATTTT	CASSLGTSGGPDTQYF
TRBV6-5	many	13	TRBJ1-5	-	TGTGCCAGCAGTTACTCCCCAGGCCGGCCCCAGCATTTT	CASSYSPGRPQHF
TRBV7-6	many	17	TRBJ2-1	TRBD1	TGTGCCAGCAGCTTAGAGACAGGGGGCGCGGGGTACAATGAGCAGTTCTTC	CASSLETGGAGYNEQFF
TRBV7-3	few	16	TRBJ1-1	-	TGTGCCAGCAGCTTAATGGGGGGCCATGGGAACACTGAAGCTTTCTTT	CASSLMGGHGNTEAFF
TRBV6-2/TRBV6-3	many	14	TRBJ2-3	-	TGTGCCAGCAGTTACGGAGTGAGCACAGATACGCAGTATTTT	CASSYGVSTDTQYF
TRBV7-6	few	15	TRBJ2-1	-	TGTGCCAGCAGCTTTAGCCTAGCGACGATCGATGAGCAGTTCTTC	CASSFSLATIDEQFF
TRBV7-2	many	14	TRBJ2-7	TRBD1	TGTGCCAGCAGCTTCGGACAGGGACTCTACGAGCAGTACTTC	CASSFGQGLYEQYF
TRBV7-9	many	15	TRBJ2-7	TRBD1	TGTGCCAGCAGCTTCCCCCGGGACAGGGACAACGAGCAGTACTTC	CASSFPRDRDNEQYF
TRBV7-3	many	15	TRBJ2-3	-	TGTGCCAGCAGCTTCGGACCCCCGGGGGCAGATACGCAGTATTTT	CASSFGPPGADTQYF
TRBV3-1	-	13	TRBJ2-7	-	TGTGCCAGCAGCCAAGGGAGCTCCTACGAGCAGTACTTC	CASSQGSSYEQYF
TRBV12-3/TRBV12-4	-	12	TRBJ2-3	-	TGTGCCAGCAGTCAGGGAGGTGGCGCGCAGTATTTT	CASSQGGGAQYF
TRBV5-4	few	12	TRBJ2-1	-	TGTGCCAGCAGCTTGAATAACAATGAGCAGTTCTTC	CASSLNNNEQFF
TRBV11-3	-	14	TRBJ1-1	-	TGTGCCAGCAGTACTGGGACACAGAACACTGAAGCTTTCTTT	CASSTGTQNTEAFF
TRBV7-2	many	15	TRBJ2-3	TRBD2	TGTGCCAGCAGCCCCGGGACTAGCGGGAGATATACGCAGTATTTT	CASSPGTSGRYTQYF
TRBV5-8	-	15	TRBJ2-3	TRBD1	TGTGCCAGCAGCTTTGGACAGGCTAGCACAGATACGCAGTATTTT	CASSFGQASTDTQYF
TRBV12-3/TRBV12-4	few	17	TRBJ2-1	TRBD2	TGTGCCAGCAGTTTAGTCCTTAGCGGGGCAAACCCAAGGGAGCAGTTCTTC	CASSLVLSGANPREQFF
TRBV14	-	16	TRBJ1-6	-	TGTGCCAGCAGCCAAGAGCCGGGGCATAAGAATTCACCCCTCCACTTT	CASSQEPGHKNSPLHF
TRBV28	few	12	TRBJ2-1	-	TGTGCCAGCAGTTTCTTTAGGAATGAGCAGTTCTTC	CASSFFRNEQFF
TRBV7-9	many	13	TRBJ2-7	-	TGTGCCAGCACCCCAGTGGGGACCCCGGAGCAGTACTTC	CASTPVGTPEQYF
TRBV12-3/TRBV12-4	-	17	TRBJ1-4	-	TGTGCCAGCAGTTTAGATGGCACCGGGCGTACTAATGAAAAACTGTTTTTT	CASSLDGTGRTNEKLFF
TRBV6-5	few	11	TRBJ2-2	-	TGTGCCAGCAGTTACCGGAGGGAGCTGTTTTTT	CASSYRRELFF
TRBV18	-	12	TRBJ1-1	-	TGTGCCAGCTCACCGAAGCCCACTGAAGCTTTCTTT	CASSPKPTEAFF
TRBV20-1	-	15	TRBJ2-3	-	TGCAGTGCTAGAGAGATAAGGATGGGGACAGATACGCAGTATTTT	CSAREIRMGTDTQYF
TRBV12-3/TRBV12-4	-	17	TRBJ2-1	-	TGTGCCAGCAGGGGAGATCTCCTCTGGGGCTCCTACAATGAGCAGTTCTTC	CASRGDLLWGSYNEQFF
TRBV7-6	-	15	TRBJ1-1	-	TGTGCCAGCAGCTTAGTATGGGGATCTAACACTGAAGCTTTCTTT	CASSLVWGSNTEAFF
TRBV29-1	few	14	TRBJ2-2	TRBD2	TGCAGCGTTGAGGGACTAGCTAACACCGGGGAGCTGTTTTTT	CSVEGLANTGELFF
TRBV10-3	few	15	TRBJ2-2	TRBD1	TGTGCCATCGCTAACGGACAGGACCACACCGGGGAGCTGTTTTTT	CAIANGQDHTGELFF
TRBV4-2	few	14	TRBJ2-3	TRBD2	TGTGCCAGCAGCCAAGGGACTAGCGAAGATACGCAGTATTTT	CASSQGTSEDTQYF
TRBV7-6	many	16	TRBJ2-1	TRBD2	TGTGCCAGCAGCCCTAGAGGCCTAGCGGGAGGGAATGAGCAGTTCTTC	CASSPRGLAGGNEQFF
TRBV7-6	-	16	TRBJ2-3	TRBD2	TGTGCCAGCAGCCCTCAGGGCGGGAGGGCCACAGATACGCAGTATTTT	CASSPQGGRATDTQYF
TRBV2	few	15	TRBJ2-1	TRBD2	TGTGCCAGCAGTGGACTAGCGGGAGTTAGGAGTGAGCAGTTCTTC	CASSGLAGVRSEQFF
TRBV11-2	few	15	TRBJ2-7	TRBD2	TGTGCCAGCAGCTCGGCGGGAGGGGGATTCTACGAGCAGTACTTC	CASSSAGGGFYEQYF
TRBV4-3	few	16	TRBJ1-1	TRBD1	TGCGCCAGCAGCCACGGGACAGGGGGCGCGAACACTGAAGCTTTCTTT	CASSHGTGGANTEAFF
TRBV4-3	-	15	TRBJ2-7	TRBD1	TGCGCCAGCAGCCAAGCCGGGACAGGGACCTACGAGCAGTACTTC	CASSQAGTGTYEQYF
TRBV4-1	few	15	TRBJ1-5	-	TGCGCCAGCAGCCAAGATTTCGGGAATAGTAAGCCCCAGCATTTT	CASSQDFGNSKPQHF
TRBV30	-	15	TRBJ2-7	TRBD1	TGTGCCTGGAGGAAGGGACAGGCGTTCTCCTACGAGCAGTACTTC	CAWRKGQAFSYEQYF
TRBV7-6	-	14	TRBJ2-2	-	TGTGCCAGCAGCTCCCCGGGTCTCACCGGGGAGCTGTTTTTT	CASSSPGLTGELFF
TRBV28	-	14	TRBJ1-2	-	TGTGCCAGCAGTTCCCTACCTGACCTCTATGGCTACACCTTC	CASSSLPDLYGYTF